The 21 T cell receptor beta chains in this list originate from one sample, sequenced in a study of early T cells in non-severe SARS-CoV-2 infection. TCRdb re-derived calls from the 5' RACE reads in MiXCR, one entry per CDR3 protein. The sample comprises more than 70,000 distinct CDR3 sequences, 10% to 15% of which are singletons, and approximately 7% rests with the top ten. The sample comprised whole blood. All receptors derive from an adult who was a healthcare worker with PCR-confirmed SARS-CoV-2 infection or an uninfected control (not recorded which).

This clonotype was seen at least ten times. The V gene is TRBV19, the J gene TRBJ2-3, with D tentatively TRBD1 (6 bases). Germline V lookup: CDR1 LNHDA, CDR2 SQIVND (reference sequence). There are 15 residues in the CDR3. Trimming took off 5 bases at V and 0 bases at J, with 12 bases between the two ends. CDR3 loop: CASSRAGASTDTQYF. The CDR3 DNA reads as TGTGCCAGTAGTCGGGCAGGGGCGAGCACAGATACGCAGTATTTT. Complete variable domain (other parts from reference TRBV19 and TRBJ2-3): DGGITQSPKYLFRKEGQNVTLSCEQNLNHDAMYWYRQDPGQGLRLIYYSQIVNDFQKGDIAEGYSVSREKKESFPLTVTSAQKNPTAFYLCASSRAGASTDTQYFGPGTRLTVL.

This clonotype has a handful of counts. CDR3 bases: TGTGCCAGCAGCCCCCGAAGGAGACAGGACACTGAAGCTTTCTTT. This codes for CASSPRRRQDTEAFF. The rearrangement uses TRBV6-5 and TRBJ1-1, with D maybe TRBD1 (6 bases). The V gene lost 6 bases and the J gene lost 3 bases, with 17 bases spanning the gap. The CDR3 has 15 amino acids. Germline CDR1 reads MNHEY; CDR2 reads SVGAGI.

In this sample, this clonotype turned up a few times. The genes are TRBV20-1 and TRBJ1-5; D unresolved. V was cut by 4 bases and J by 0 bases, with 7 bases left in between. Germline CDR1 reads DFQATT; CDR2 reads SNEGSKA (reference sequence). The CDR3 is 13 amino acids. The CDR3 spells CSAKDYSNQPQHF. In nucleotides, the CDR3 is TGCAGTGCTAAAGACTATAGCAATCAGCCCCAGCATTTT.

This clonotype has only a few counts. This chain uses TRBV21-1 with TRBJ2-4; the D call in the table, TRBD2, was not verified against the DNA. TRBV21-1 is marked as a pseudogene. CDR3 length: 16 residues. The CDR3 sequence: CASSKRRERAKNIQYF. CDR3 nucleotides: TGTGCCAGCAGCAAACGGCGGGAGAGGGCCAAAAACATTCAGTACTTC.

This clonotype was counted many times. The chain couples TRBV29-1 to TRBJ2-7; D is undetermined. The CDR3 is made up of 11 amino acids. CDR1 is SQVTM and CDR2 is ANQGSEA in the germline V gene. Trimming shortened V by 4 bases and J by 12 bases, and 16 bases separated the two germline ends. The CDR3 nucleotides are TGCAGCGTTGGAGAGGACCCATTAGTGTACTTC. Translated: CSVGEDPLVYF.

This clonotype was counted ten times or more. This chain joins TRBV3-1 and TRBJ2-7; D may be TRBD1 (6 bases). CDR1 and CDR2 (germline): LGHDT, YNNKEL (reference sequence). V was shortened by 5 bases and J by 3 bases, with 14 bases between the two germline ends. CDR3 length: 14 amino acids. The CDR3 loop reads CASSVWDTNYEQYF. In DNA form, the CDR3 reads TGTGCCAGCAGCGTTTGGGACACCAACTACGAGCAGTACTTC.

This clonotype has just a few counts. The chain couples TRBV6-2 or TRBV6-3 to TRBJ2-3; D is unresolved. Germline V gene data show CDR1 as MNHEY and CDR2 as SVGEGT. There are 14 residues in the CDR3. V dropped 2 bases and J dropped 6 bases, with 12 bases sitting between them. CDR3 coding DNA: TGTGCCAGCAGTTACACGCCCGGCGCCGATACGCAGTATTTT. It specifies CASSYTPGADTQYF.

DNA for the CDR3: TGTGCCATCAGTGGGTCGAGGGGGAACTACAATGAGCAGTTCTTC. This gives the protein CAISGSRGNYNEQFF. This chain links TRBV10-3 with TRBJ2-1; possible D gene TRBD1, 6 bases. Germline V CDR1 and CDR2: ENHRY, SYGVKD. V lost 4 bases, J lost 3 bases, and 13 bases lay in between. The CDR3 covers 15 residues.

The chain has TRBV27 and TRBJ2-3; 7 bases align to TRBD2. The length of the CDR3 is 15 residues. Germline loops: CDR1 MNHEY, CDR2 SMNVEV (reference sequence). The V segment lost 4 bases and the J segment 4 bases; nucleotides outside the gene matches: 8. The CDR3 sequence: CASSSGGSYADTQYF. The CDR3 nucleotides read TGTGCCAGCAGTTCTGGCGGGAGTTACGCAGATACGCAGTATTTT.

At least ten counts were recorded for this clonotype. The chain links TRBV19 to TRBJ2-5; TRBD2 is a possible D gene (6 bases). This CDR3 is built from 13 residues. V gave up 8 bases and J gave up 2 bases, with 12 bases separating them. CDR1 and CDR2 (germline): LNHDA, SQIVND (reference sequence). This CDR3 reads CASSRELQETQYF. As DNA, the CDR3 is TGTGCCAGTTCTCGGGAGCTACAAGAGACCCAGTACTTC.

This clonotype has ten or more counts. This chain joins TRBV5-5 and TRBJ2-5; D unresolved. Between the trimmed V and J ends, which lost 0 bases and 1 base, there was a span of 7 bases. This CDR3 has 14 amino acids. Germline V CDR1 and CDR2: SGHKS, YYEKEE (reference sequence). The CDR3 nucleotides are TGTGCCAGCAGCTTGGGGCCAGCCCAAGAGACCCAGTACTTC. It translates to CASSLGPAQETQYF.

This clonotype turned up a few times. This sequence joins TRBV5-4 and TRBJ2-7; no clear D. The germline CDR1 and CDR2 sequences are SGHNT and YYREEE (reference sequence). The CDR3 is made up of 14 amino acids. Deletions cut 4 bases from V and 4 bases from J, with 15 bases between. CDR3 protein: CASSLATDGYEQYF. The DNA for the CDR3 is TGTGCCAGCAGCCTTGCCACGGACGGGTACGAGCAGTACTTC.

This clonotype has just a few counts. The rearrangement joins TRBV29-1 to TRBJ1-4; tentatively, D is TRBD1 (5 bases). V lost 6 bases and J 7 bases, leaving 18 bases between the germline ends. This CDR3 is built from 14 residues. Germline V CDR1 and CDR2: SQVTM, ANQGSEA. In DNA form, the CDR3 reads TGCAGCGTCTTGCGGTCAGGGTCCCGTGAAAAACTGTTTTTT. The encoded protein is CSVLRSGSREKLFF.

In this sample, this clonotype turned up many times. The chain couples TRBV5-1 to TRBJ1-1; D is undetermined. The V and J ends lost 0 bases and 1 base respectively, with 7 bases between them. Germline CDR1 is SGHRS and CDR2 is YFSETQ. The CDR3 consists of 14 residues. The CDR3 DNA reads as TGCGCCAGCAGCTTGGACAGACCGAACACTGAAGCTTTCTTT. This codes for CASSLDRPNTEAFF.

The gene calls are TRBV28 and TRBJ2-1; a possible D gene is TRBD1 (5 bases). The length of the CDR3 is 17 residues. Per the germline V gene, CDR1 is MDHEN and CDR2 is SYDVKM. Trimming removed 6 bases at V and 5 bases at J, with 23 bases between. CDR3 nucleotide sequence: TGTGCCAGCAGCCGTATCCAGGGAATTACTCTTCACAATGAGCAGTTCTTC. Translated: CASSRIQGITLHNEQFF.

The genes are TRBV20-1 and TRBJ1-1; unclear D gene. V was clipped by 5 bases and J by 1 base, with 8 bases between them. Germline V gene sequence: CDR1 DFQATT, CDR2 SNEGSKA (reference sequence). This CDR3 spans 12 amino acids. CDR3 DNA sequence: TGCAGTGCTGAAAAAGGGAACACTGAAGCTTTCTTT. Translating gives CSAEKGNTEAFF.

The table lists this clonotype with a few counts. The rearrangement uses TRBV5-4 and TRBJ2-1; possibly TRBD2 for D (5 bases). Per the germline V gene, CDR1 is SGHNT and CDR2 is YYREEE (reference sequence). V dropped 7 bases and J dropped 4 bases, with 9 bases sitting between them. CDR3 length: 12 amino acids. CDR3 loop: CASGTSYNEQFF. CDR3 bases: TGTGCCAGCGGAACTAGTTACAATGAGCAGTTCTTC.

The rearrangement joins TRBV6-6 to TRBJ1-2; no reliable D call. This CDR3 spans 13 amino acids. Trimming stripped 4 bases from V and 0 bases from J, with 6 bases between. In germline, CDR1 is MNHNY, CDR2 SVGAGI (reference sequence). CDR3 coding DNA: TGTGCCAGCAGTTCGACGGCTAACTATGGCTACACCTTC. It yields the protein CASSSTANYGYTF.

This clonotype showed up just a few times. V and J are TRBV19 and TRBJ2-7, with D possibly matching TRBD1 (6 bases). The CDR3 contains 13 residues. The germline V gene encodes CDR1 LNHDA and CDR2 SQIVND (reference sequence). Trimming took off 8 bases at V and 1 base at J, with 12 bases between the two ends. In nucleotides, the CDR3 is TGTGCCAGTTCCCGGACAGTTTCCTACGAGCAGTACTTC. It codes for CASSRTVSYEQYF.

Only a few counts were recorded for this clonotype. The chain couples TRBV6-5 to TRBJ2-3; the match to TRBD2 covers 11 bases. Trimming cost V 0 bases and J 9 bases; bases outside gene matches: 14. In germline, CDR1 is MNHEY, CDR2 SVGAGI. The CDR3 sequence is 18 residues long. The CDR3 DNA follows: TGTGCCAGCAGTTACTCGGTCCTAGGGTTAGCGGGAGGGCTGACGCAGTATTTT. This codes for CASSYSVLGLAGGLTQYF.

The gene calls are TRBV7-2 and TRBJ2-7; D possibly corresponds to TRBD2 (5 bases). V lost 1 base and J 8 bases, leaving 9 bases between the germline ends. Looked up from germline, CDR1 is SGHTA and CDR2 is FQGNSA. The CDR3 is made up of 12 amino acids. The CDR3 reads CASSLDLAKQYF. The CDR3 nucleotides are TGTGCCAGCAGCTTAGACCTAGCCAAGCAGTACTTC.